This T cell receptor (beta chain) was sequenced in a study of shared clonotypes between healthy human individuals. Germline CDR1 is SGHVS and CDR2 is FNYEAQ. V lost 5 bases and J 2 bases, leaving 13 bases between the germline ends. The CDR3 is 14 residues long. Produced via immunoSEQ multiplex PCR; TCRdb's table is partial and in-frame only. This table holds roughly 1,500,000 clones, 98% found once. Sequencing was carried out using naive CD4+ T cells sorted from blood. Specified subset: CD45RA+ positively selected. This receptor was identified in a man aged 25 to 45 in good health. The V call is TRBV7-6, the J call TRBJ2-7; tentatively, D is TRBD2 (5 bases). The CDR3 reads CASSGNSGTYEQYF. Written as DNA, the CDR3 is TGTGCCAGCAGCGGGAACTCCGGGACCTACGAGCAGTACTTC.